The 18 T cell receptor beta chains in this list originate from one sample, sequenced in a study of cytomegalovirus exposure and HLA in healthy donors. The PCR made use of 60 Vbeta and 13 Jbeta primers. Libraries were prepared by immunoSEQ multiplex PCR; TCRdb keeps only in-frame clonotypes and omits some of them. Found here are about 120,000 clones, 65% to 80% of them singletons; the top ten hold around 5.8%. The sample was PBMCs. These receptors were taken from a man between 18 and 35 years old in good health and CMV-seropositive.

The J gene is TRBJ2-7, the V gene TRBV11-2; 11 bases are shared with TRBD2. The CDR3 totals 16 residues. V lost 2 bases, J lost 2 bases, and 5 bases stayed unmatched. Germline lookup yields CDR1 SGHAT and CDR2 FQNNGV. The CDR3 DNA is TGTGCCAGCAGCTTATCCGGGACTAGCGGTACCTACGAGCAGTACTTC. Protein product: CASSLSGTSGTYEQYF.

This chain links TRBV9 with TRBJ1-1; no clear D gene. The V end lost 3 bases, the J end lost 1 base, and 10 bases lay between the germline ends. The CDR3 sequence is 14 residues long. CDR1 is SGDLS, CDR2 YYNGEE, per germline. CDR3 bases: TGTGCCAGCAGCGCGGCTGACACGAACACTGAAGCTTTCTTT. It encodes CASSAADTNTEAFF.

This clone occurred once. The chain joins TRBV11-2 to TRBJ1-1, with TRBD1 as a possible D gene (6 bases). The CDR3 extends over 16 amino acids. The germline V gene has CDR1 SGHAT and CDR2 FQNNGV. V lost 5 bases to trimming and J lost 3 bases, with 19 bases between them. This CDR3 is CASSITYGQGYTEAFF. The CDR3 bases are TGTGCCAGCAGCATTACTTATGGGCAGGGGTACACTGAAGCTTTCTTT.

This clone showed up just once. J is TRBJ1-6 and V is TRBV5-1, with no clear D. V was clipped by 0 bases and J by 6 bases, with 10 bases between them. The CDR3 has 15 residues. The germline gives CDR1 SGHRS, CDR2 YFSETQ. The CDR3 DNA follows: TGCGCCAGCAGCTTGGGACGAGGAACTAATTCACCCCTCCACTTT. It is translated as CASSLGRGTNSPLHF.

This chain joins TRBV6-5 and TRBJ1-2; 10 bases align to TRBD1. This CDR3 region has 15 residues. With 4 bases clipped from V and 8 bases from J, the junction kept 10 bases outside the gene matches. The germline V gene encodes CDR1 MNHEY and CDR2 SVGAGI. The CDR3 DNA sequence: TGTGCCAGCAGTTTCCCGGGACAGGGGACTTTAGGCTACACCTTC. It specifies CASSFPGQGTLGYTF.

This rearrangement joins TRBV4-1 to TRBJ2-5; 9 bases agree with TRBD1. After removal of 2 bases from V and 3 bases from J, the junction contained 7 bases not matched to a gene. The CDR3 loop spans 16 amino acids. Looked up from germline, CDR1 is MGHRA and CDR2 is YSYEKL. CDR3 amino acids: CASSQPTGGRKETQYF. CDR3 sequence (DNA): TGCGCCAGCAGCCAACCTACAGGGGGCAGGAAAGAGACCCAGTACTTC.

This chain links TRBV6-5 with TRBJ1-2; weak D call: TRBD1 (5 bases). There are 14 residues in the CDR3. The germline V gene has CDR1 MNHEY and CDR2 SVGAGI. V was cut by 4 bases and J by 1 base, with 10 bases left in between. This CDR3 is CASSFDSHNYGYTF. As DNA, the CDR3 is TGTGCCAGCAGTTTTGACAGCCATAACTATGGCTACACCTTC.

This chain connects TRBV6-4 to TRBJ2-1; the match to TRBD2 covers 10 bases. CDR1 is MRHNA and CDR2 is SNTAGT in the germline V gene. The CDR3 is 14 amino acids. J gave up 2 bases and V 8 bases, and 3 bases lay outside the gene matches. In DNA, the CDR3 is TGTGCCAGCGGAGCGGGAGGGCCCTACAATGAGCAGTTCTTC. Amino acids: CASGAGGPYNEQFF.

A word on this clone: The junction does not match germline at one end; this may be a read error. The J gene is TRBJ2-6, the V gene TRBV5-4; D perhaps matches TRBD1 (6 bases). The CDR3 spans 16 residues. Germline CDR1 reads SGHNT; CDR2 reads YYREEE (reference sequence). In DNA form, the CDR3 reads TGTGCCAGCAGCTTGGTGCAGGGGTCTGGGGCCAACGGCCTGACTTTC. Its protein product is CASSLVQGSGANGLTF.

A word on this clone: Relative to the germline gene, one junction end is altered; a read error may explain this. The J gene is TRBJ1-1, the V gene TRBV30; the match to TRBD1 covers 8 bases. Germline CDR1 GTSNPN, CDR2 SVGIG (reference sequence). The CDR3 runs 10 residues. The CDR3, as DNA: TGCACAGGGGGAAACACTGAAGCTTTCTTT. Its translation: CTGGNTEAFF.

As regards this clone: An end of the junction does not agree with germline; a read error may underlie this. This chain joins TRBV5-1 and TRBJ2-6; TRBD2 matches 10 bases. Germline CDR1 and CDR2: SGHRS and YFSETQ. The CDR3 sequence is 20 residues long. CDR3 amino acids: CATTSGGGTSDTSGANGLTF. The CDR3 coding sequence is TGCGCCACCACGAGCGGGGGGGGGACTAGCGATACCTCTGGGGCCAACGGCCTGACTTTC. Complete variable domain (other parts from reference TRBV5-1 and TRBJ2-6): KAGVTQTPRYLIKTRGQQVTLSCSPISGHRSVSWYQQTPGQGLQFLFEYFSETQRNKGNFPGRFSGRQFSNSRSEMNVSTLELGDSALYLCATTSGGGTSDTSGANGLTFGAGSRLTVL.

On this clone itself: The junction shows a germline mismatch at one end, possibly a read error. This CDR3 is also generated by other DNA sequences in the sample. This chain connects TRBV9 to TRBJ2-7; 7 positions agree with TRBD2. Per germline, CDR1 SGDLS and CDR2 YYNGEE. This CDR3 spans 15 amino acids. CDR3: CASSPSGGPTYEQYF. CDR3 nucleotide sequence: TGCGCCAGCAGCCCCTCGGGGGGACCCACCTACGAGCAGTACTTC.

The CDR3 sequence: CASSTYLQTGGVDEQFF. Written as DNA, the CDR3 is TGTGCCAGCAGTACCTATCTTCAAACGGGGGGTGTCGATGAGCAGTTCTTC. The rearrangement links TRBV27 to TRBJ2-1, with 7 positions matching TRBD2. V dropped 5 bases and J dropped 8; count of bases not matched to a gene: 18. From germline, CDR1 is MNHEY and CDR2 SMNVEV (reference sequence). The CDR3 contains 17 residues.

The V and J genes are TRBV6-5 and TRBJ2-5; unclear D gene. TRBJ2-7 matches the DNA end more closely, so the J call is doubtful. The CDR3 runs 13 residues. Germline CDR1 is MNHEY and CDR2 is SVGAGI. CDR3 DNA: TGTGCCAGCATATCTCCGGGTTCCTACGAGCAGTACTTC. This translates into CASISPGSYEQYF.

J is TRBJ1-2 and V is TRBV6-5; D remains unclear. Germline V gene data show CDR1 as MNHEY and CDR2 as SVGAGI. The CDR3 length is 13 residues. The V end was cut by 6 bases, the J end by 0 bases, with 8 bases between. The CDR3 region is CASRTTPNYGYTF. Written as DNA, the CDR3 is TGTGCCAGCAGGACGACACCTAACTATGGCTACACCTTC.

This chain links TRBV10-3 with TRBJ1-1; D perhaps matches TRBD1 (6 bases). The CDR3 extends over 12 amino acids. V was clipped by 10 bases and J by 0 bases, with 9 bases between them. Germline CDR1 and CDR2: ENHRY and SYGVKD. The CDR3 loop reads CATGEVNTEAFF. Written as DNA, the CDR3 is TGTGCCACAGGGGAAGTGAACACTGAAGCTTTCTTT.

This clone was counted only a few times. The rearrangement joins TRBV4-2 to TRBJ2-1; possible D gene TRBD1, 7 bases. CDR3 length: 15 amino acids. CDR1 and CDR2 from the germline V gene are LGHNA and YNFKEQ. V lost 1 base to trimming and J lost 3 bases, with 10 bases between them. The CDR3 DNA follows: TGTGCCAGCAGCCAAGTCAGGGGGGACTACAATGAGCAGTTCTTC. This encodes CASSQVRGDYNEQFF.

The gene calls are TRBV19 and TRBJ2-2; the D gene is possibly TRBD2 (7 bases). The V gene's germline CDR1 is LNHDA and CDR2 SQIVND (reference sequence). The V end was cut by 3 bases, the J end by 4 bases, with 21 bases between. The CDR3 spans 18 residues. CDR3 residues: CASSMLGGGQAGTGELFF. Here the CDR3 DNA reads TGTGCCAGTAGTATGTTAGGGGGGGGGCAGGCCGGCACCGGGGAGCTGTTTTTT.